This T cell receptor (beta chain) was sequenced for a study of T cells in Graves' hyperthyroidism and ophthalmopathy. The CDR3 has 14 residues. V lost 5 bases and J 7 bases, leaving 14 bases between the germline ends. Germline V lookup: CDR1 SGHTA, CDR2 FQGNSA. Regions amplified from RNA transcripts were the TCR beta CDR3 regions. TCR CDR3 underwent first-round RT-PCR with the HTBI primer set. A single record per CDR3 protein comes from TCRdb applying MiXCR to the multiplex PCR reads. The sample has roughly 710,000 distinct CDR3 sequences, 30% to 40% seen once. This clonotype was seen repeatedly, ten times or more.

This rearrangement joins TRBV7-2 to TRBJ1-4; D gene unclear. The sequencing input was blood. The sequence was obtained from a woman in her thirties or forties with Graves' hyperthyroidism. The CDR3 is CASSLTGGSEKLFF. CDR3 DNA sequence: TGTGCCAGCAGCCTAACTGGAGGAAGTGAAAAACTGTTTTTT.